These 8 T cell receptor beta chains share one sample of origin, sequenced in a study of blood T cell repertoires in COVID-19. Using immunoSEQ multiplex PCR, the repertoire was profiled, and TCRdb retains in-frame clones only, with some absent. The sample shows over 300,000 clones, roughly 89% of them seen only once. Sequences were obtained from peripheral blood. Source of these receptors: a man aged 18 to 30 with active or convalescent COVID-19.

V and J are TRBV12-3 or TRBV12-4 and TRBJ2-3, with D tentatively TRBD2 (5 bases). The CDR3 length is 13 residues. V was shortened by 8 bases and J by 4 bases, with 13 bases between the two germline ends. CDR3 in amino acids: CASSLGSADTQYF. For the CDR3, the DNA is TGTGCCAGCTCTCTGGGGAGTGCAGATACGCAGTATTTT.

This rearrangement joins TRBV28 to TRBJ2-7; maybe TRBD1 (6 bases). Trimming stripped 1 base from V and 3 bases from J, with 10 bases between. CDR1 and CDR2 from the germline V gene are MDHEN and SYDVKM. The CDR3 has 14 amino acids. For the CDR3, the DNA is TGTGCCAGCAGTTTATTTGGGACAATCTACGAGCAGTACTTC. Its protein is CASSLFGTIYEQYF.

The J gene is TRBJ1-1, the V gene TRBV4-1; D is undetermined. The CDR3 extends over 14 amino acids. V was clipped by 4 bases and J by 0 bases, with 9 bases between them. Germline V CDR1 and CDR2: MGHRA, YSYEKL. The CDR3 loop is CASSRVDMNTEAFF. In nucleotides, the CDR3 is TGCGCCAGCAGCCGCGTTGACATGAACACTGAAGCTTTCTTT.

This clone was counted only a few times. The V gene is TRBV6-5, the J gene TRBJ1-2, with 7 bases matching TRBD1. V lost 4 bases, J lost 6 bases, and 8 bases stayed unmatched. The V gene's germline CDR1 is MNHEY and CDR2 SVGAGI. CDR3 size: 14 residues. CDR3 amino acids: CASSSTPTGDGYTF. The CDR3 DNA sequence: TGTGCCAGCAGTTCCACACCCACAGGGGATGGCTACACCTTC.

The chain couples TRBV11-3 to TRBJ2-1; perhaps TRBD1 as D (5 bases). Germline CDR1 SGHNT, CDR2 YENEEA. This CDR3 has 14 amino acids. The germline V and J ends were trimmed by 5 bases and 9 bases, with 17 bases remaining between them. The CDR3 sequence: CASSAGHSRGEQFF. The CDR3 DNA sequence: TGTGCCAGCAGCGCTGGACACTCTAGAGGTGAGCAGTTCTTC.

V gene TRBV4-1 combines with J gene TRBJ1-4, with D hard to call. This CDR3 is 15 amino acids long. Germline V lookup: CDR1 MGHRA, CDR2 YSYEKL. With 2 bases removed from V and 7 bases from J, the gap between germline ends came to 14 bases. DNA for the CDR3: TGCGCCAGCAGCCAACTAAGTTCGCGGGGTGAAAAACTGTTTTTT. Translation: CASSQLSSRGEKLFF.

CDR3 sequence: CASTIDGGPEQPQHF. The CDR3 DNA reads as TGTGCCAGCACCATCGACGGGGGGCCTGAGCAGCCCCAGCATTTT. The V and J genes are TRBV5-8 and TRBJ1-5, with a weak D call TRBD1 (6 bases). The CDR3 has 15 amino acids. Germline V gene sequence: CDR1 SGHTS, CDR2 YDEGEE. Trimming cost V 6 bases and J 7 bases, with 20 bases left between them.

CDR3 region: CASMTGSDEQFF. CDR3 bases: TGTGCCAGCATGACAGGGAGCGATGAGCAGTTCTTC. The chain couples TRBV19 to TRBJ2-1; the match to TRBD1 covers 7 bases. This CDR3 is built from 12 residues. The junction had 7 bases not matched to a gene; V was cut back by 9 bases and J by 8 bases. Germline CDR1 LNHDA, CDR2 SQIVND (reference sequence).